This T cell receptor beta chain was observed in a study of somatic mutations in cytotoxic T cells in rheumatoid arthritis. Study observations and caveats: Per patient, the largest CD8+ clone was found to exceed 20% of CD8+ cells in 8 of 65 cases.

This table comes from immunoSEQ multiplex PCR, and its TCRdb copy is limited to in-frame clones, with some not included. The table shows roughly 16,000 clones, with about four fifths occurring only once. Notes on this clone: The antigen remains undetermined.

Trimming stripped 3 bases from V and 8 bases from J, with 17 bases between. Looked up from germline, CDR1 is MNHEY and CDR2 is SMNVEV (reference sequence). The CDR3 length is 15 residues. This TCR derives from a woman in her fifties or sixties with rheumatoid arthritis. The chain recombines TRBV27 with TRBJ2-1; perhaps TRBD1 as D (5 bases). The sample comprised CD8+ T cells sorted from blood. The CDR3 here is CASSFWAGSPYEQFF. The CDR3 DNA reads as TGTGCCAGCAGTTTTTGGGCAGGGTCCCCATATGAGCAGTTCTTC.